The present T cell receptor (beta chain) was sequenced within a study of blood T cells in healthy people across ages. Study-wide results and limits: The study found TCR beta diversity correlated strongly with naive T cell percentage.

The authors ran a second PCR of 7 to 11 cycles using a sample-barcoded 5' primer and a J-beta primer mix. A single record per CDR3 protein comes from TCRdb applying MiXCR to the 5' RACE reads. The repertoire holds about 1.6 million distinct CDR3 sequences, with roughly 32% as singletons. In germline, CDR1 is SGHTA, CDR2 FQGNSA. The CDR3 is 18 amino acids. V was clipped by 5 bases and J by 3 bases; unmatched bases: 14. This clonotype was observed a handful of times. Its antigen remains unknown. At least 6.5 million PBMCs were isolated per sample. Source material: blood. The chain is built from TRBV7-2 and TRBJ2-1; 9 bases fit TRBD2. This clonotype was sampled from a woman aged 30 to 39 in good health. CDR3 in amino acids: CASSPTGLAFSGYNEQFF. For the CDR3, the DNA is TGTGCCAGCAGCCCCACGGGACTAGCTTTCAGCGGCTACAATGAGCAGTTCTTC. Full variable domain (remainder filled in from reference TRBV7-2 and TRBJ2-1): GAGVSQSPSNKVTEKGKDVELRCDPISGHTALYWYRQSLGQGLEFLIYFQGNSAPDKSGLPSDRFSAERTGGSVSTLTIQRTQQEDSAVYLCASSPTGLAFSGYNEQFFGPGTRLTVL.